The clone carrying this T cell receptor (beta chain) was seen a handful of times. The target antigen is unknown. The PCR employed 60 Vbeta primers together with 13 Jbeta primers. Repertoires were generated with immunoSEQ multiplex PCR, while TCRdb's copy carries only in-frame clones and drops some. The repertoire has about 180,000 clones, 70% to 80% of them found once; the top ten carry 1.4% to 1.5%. These data are taken from a study of cytomegalovirus exposure and HLA in healthy donors. Study-wide findings and caveats: A classifier reportedly called cytomegalovirus status with high sensitivity and specificity.

V was pared by 1 base and J by 4 bases, with 10 bases of the junction left unmatched. Germline values: CDR1 LNHDA, CDR2 SQIVND (reference sequence). There are 17 residues in the CDR3. The rearrangement joins TRBV19 to TRBJ2-7; 10 nucleotides line up with TRBD2. The TCR sequence derives from a man younger than 30 in good health and CMV-seronegative. Input material: PBMCs. CDR3 coding DNA: TGTGCCAGTAGTATAGGAGCGCCTAGCGGGAGTCGATACGAGCAGTACTTC. Translated, it gives CASSIGAPSGSRYEQYF.